This T cell receptor beta chain emerged from a study of shared clonotypes between healthy human individuals. Study summary: A couple of women and a few men aged 18 to 49 served as donors. CD4 naive and memory got three plates each, CD8 naive two, CD8 memory one.

Positive CCR7 selection of CD45RO-negative cells yielded the naive CD8 cells, and terminally differentiated effector memory CD45RA+ cells were excluded. Deep-level running was used for the assay. Original analysis: Filtering differed because ImmunoSEQ produced junction-only sequences that carried no quality scores. Sequencing used immunoSEQ multiplex PCR; TCRdb keeps in-frame clones, though not all of them. That table furnishes V, J and clone size, whereas the DNA furnished D and trimming. The sample lists around 2,000,000 clones, approximately 95% occurring once. This CDR3 comprises 15 residues. J lost 4 bases, V lost 3 bases, and 6 bases had no gene match. CDR1 and CDR2 (germline): LNHDA, SQIVND (reference sequence).

This sequence joins TRBV19 and TRBJ2-7, with TRBD1 matching 10 bases. Sequencing used naive CD8+ T cells sorted from blood. This TCR was recovered from a man between 18 and 29 years old in good health. The CDR3 bases are TGTGCCAGTAGTATGGGACAGGGGAATACGTACGAGCAGTACTTC. Its translation: CASSMGQGNTYEQYF.